The T cell receptor (beta chain) described here comes from a study of blood T cells in healthy people across ages. Trimming removed 2 bases at V and 8 bases at J, with 12 bases between. Germline V gene sequence: CDR1 LGHNA, CDR2 YSLEER. The CDR3 has 13 residues. Sample-barcoded 5' priming and a J-beta primer mix drove a second PCR of roughly 6 to 12 cycles. TCRdb itself ran the 5' RACE reads through MiXCR, one entry per CDR3 protein. The sample carries 1.5 million to 2 million distinct CDR3 sequences, roughly 30% recorded once. The receptor was derived from a woman aged 25 to 39 in good health. This chain uses TRBV4-3 with TRBJ1-1; D is uncertain. Sequencing input: blood. The CDR3 nucleotides read TGCGCCAGCAGCCAAAGACTCGGGGAGGAAGCTTTCTTT. Translating it yields CASSQRLGEEAFF.